The 14 T cell receptor beta chains below all came from one sample that was sequenced in a study of T cell changes during pregnancy in multiple sclerosis. Generated by immunoSEQ multiplex PCR, the TCRdb table keeps only in-frame clones and is missing some. The data contain about 100,000 clones, over 80% of them singletons. The sequenced sample was peripheral blood, obtained after pregnancy. The receptor set was obtained from a female donor with multiple sclerosis, enrolled in a pregnancy study.

The chain recombines TRBV6-5 with TRBJ1-1, with D possibly being TRBD1 (5 bases). The V gene's germline CDR1 is MNHEY and CDR2 SVGAGI. CDR3 length equals 13 residues. V lost 10 bases and J lost 0, with 12 bases in between. The CDR3 here is CATKTVMNTEAFF. The CDR3, as DNA: TGTGCCACCAAGACAGTCATGAACACTGAAGCTTTCTTT.

The J gene is TRBJ1-2, the V gene TRBV7-2; TRBD1 agrees at 7 bases. This CDR3 contains 15 residues. The ends lost 4 bases at V and 7 bases at J; junction bases unmatched: 12. Germline CDR1 SGHTA, CDR2 FQGNSA. Here the CDR3 reads CASSSQQTGRGGYTF. The DNA of the CDR3 is TGTGCCAGCAGCTCGCAACAGACAGGGCGAGGTGGCTACACCTTC.

The chain carries TRBV4-1 and TRBJ1-2, with D perhaps TRBD1 (6 bases). CDR1 and CDR2 from the germline V gene are MGHRA and YSYEKL. V shed 4 bases and J shed 2 bases, with 14 bases lying between them. The length of the CDR3 is 15 residues. The CDR3 bases are TGCGCCAGCAGCCGATTTCTTCAGGGGAACTATGGCTACACCTTC. Translated: CASSRFLQGNYGYTF.

The V and J genes are TRBV19 and TRBJ2-3; TRBD1 aligns across 9 bases. V gave up 6 bases and J gave up 15 bases; unmatched junction bases: 10. Germline values: CDR1 LNHDA, CDR2 SQIVND (reference sequence). This CDR3 has 12 residues. The CDR3 loop reads CASSPPGQGYYF. The CDR3, as DNA: TGTGCCAGTAGCCCTCCGGGACAGGGTTATTATTTT.

The V call is TRBV10-3, the J call TRBJ2-2; 9 nucleotides align to TRBD1. J was trimmed by 4 bases and V by 4 bases; bases with no gene match: 4. The germline V gene encodes CDR1 ENHRY and CDR2 SYGVKD. The CDR3 loop spans 15 amino acids. The CDR3 region has the DNA TGTGCCATCAGTGGGGGACAGGGAATCACCGGGGAGCTGTTTTTT. Translating it yields CAISGGQGITGELFF.

This clone has only one observation. The chain employs TRBV4-2 and TRBJ2-3, with D possibly being TRBD2 (5 bases). This CDR3 contains 13 residues. V was pared by 0 bases and J by 7 bases, with 8 bases between. Per germline, CDR1 LGHNA and CDR2 YNFKEQ. Here the CDR3 DNA reads TGTGCCAGCAGCCAAGATGCGGACTATACGCAGTATTTT. This encodes CASSQDADYTQYF.

The chain couples TRBV29-1 to TRBJ1-4; 11 bases fit TRBD1. The length of the CDR3 is 16 residues. Germline CDR1 reads SQVTM; CDR2 reads ANQGSEA. V shed 6 bases, J shed 2 bases, and the junction held 8 bases outside the gene matches. CDR3 protein: CSVRLGQGVTNEKLFF. The CDR3 region has the DNA TGCAGCGTCCGTCTGGGACAGGGGGTTACTAATGAAAAACTGTTTTTT.

This clone was found a few times. The CDR3 here is CASSIDSAASPLHF. The CDR3 DNA sequence: TGTGCCAGTAGTATCGACAGCGCGGCTTCACCCCTCCACTTT. The chain carries TRBV19 and TRBJ1-6, with D possibly matching TRBD1 (5 bases). Germline V gives CDR1 LNHDA, CDR2 SQIVND (reference sequence). Trimming removed 3 bases from V and 9 bases from J, with 12 bases in between. CDR3 length: 14 residues.

In this sample, this clone turned up once. V usage is TRBV13 and J usage is TRBJ2-1, with 8 bases fitting TRBD2. The CDR3 is made up of 15 amino acids. With 0 bases clipped from V and 6 bases from J, the junction kept 4 bases outside the gene matches. From germline, CDR1 is PRHDT and CDR2 FYEKMQ (reference sequence). The CDR3, as DNA: TGTGCCAGCAGCTTAGGGCTAGCGGGCGGCAATGAGCAGTTCTTC. Translation: CASSLGLAGGNEQFF.

In this sample, this clone turned up once. The chain is built from TRBV4-2 and TRBJ2-7, with D possibly TRBD2 on 6 matching bases. Germline V gives CDR1 LGHNA, CDR2 YNFKEQ. V gave up 4 bases and J gave up 2 bases, with 12 bases separating them. The CDR3 covers 14 residues. The CDR3 region has the DNA TGTGCCAGCAGCCGCCGGGACTCGACCTACGAGCAGTACTTC. Protein product: CASSRRDSTYEQYF.

The genes are TRBV25-1 and TRBJ2-3; 9 bases match TRBD1. Trimming at V came to 4 bases and at J to 2 bases, leaving 4 bases not matched to a gene. The CDR3 has 15 amino acids. The germline V gene encodes CDR1 MGHDK and CDR2 SYGVNS. The CDR3 DNA follows: TGTGCCAGCAGTGTGGGGGACAGGGACACAGATACGCAGTATTTT. Translation: CASSVGDRDTDTQYF.

This chain links TRBV6-6 with TRBJ2-7; D perhaps matches TRBD1 (6 bases). Deletions cut 6 bases from V and 3 bases from J, with 9 bases between. This CDR3 has 12 amino acids. Germline-derived CDR1 and CDR2 are MNHNY and SVGAGI (reference sequence). CDR3 bases: TGTGCCAGCAGGGACAGATACTACGAGCAGTACTTC. It specifies CASRDRYYEQYF.

The chain uses TRBV7-2 and TRBJ2-7; 13 nucleotides align to TRBD2. CDR1 is SGHTA and CDR2 is FQGNSA in the germline V gene. This CDR3 has 18 residues. The trim removed 2 bases at V and 2 bases at J, leaving 9 bases unmatched. CDR3 sequence (DNA): TGTGCCAGCAGCTTATGGGGCCCCGGGACTAGCGGGACCTACGAGCAGTACTTC. Translating gives CASSLWGPGTSGTYEQYF.

This chain joins TRBV18 and TRBJ2-7; 9 bases are shared with TRBD1. This CDR3 contains 17 residues. Trimming took 4 bases from V and 1 from J; bases not matched to a gene: 11. CDR1 and CDR2 from the germline V gene are KGHSH and LQKENI. CDR3 protein: CASSLQRTGVLSYEQYF. CDR3 in DNA: TGTGCCAGCTCACTCCAAAGGACAGGGGTTTTATCCTACGAGCAGTACTTC.